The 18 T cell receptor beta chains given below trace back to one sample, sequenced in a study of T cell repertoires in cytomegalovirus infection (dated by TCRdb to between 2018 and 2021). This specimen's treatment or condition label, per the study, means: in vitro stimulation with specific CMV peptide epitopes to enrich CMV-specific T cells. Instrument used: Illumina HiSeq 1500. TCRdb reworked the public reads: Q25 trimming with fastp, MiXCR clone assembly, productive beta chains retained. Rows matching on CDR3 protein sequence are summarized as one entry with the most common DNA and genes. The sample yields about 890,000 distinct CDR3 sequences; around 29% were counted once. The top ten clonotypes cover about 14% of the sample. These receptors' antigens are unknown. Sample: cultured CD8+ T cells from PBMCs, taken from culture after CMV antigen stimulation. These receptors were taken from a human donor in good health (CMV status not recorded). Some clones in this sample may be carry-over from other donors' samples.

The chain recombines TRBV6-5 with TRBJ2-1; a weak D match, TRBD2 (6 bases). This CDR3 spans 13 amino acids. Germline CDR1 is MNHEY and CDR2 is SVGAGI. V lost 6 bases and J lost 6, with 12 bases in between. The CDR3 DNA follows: TGTGCCAGCAGCTCGCGACTAGGCAATGAGCAGTTCTTC. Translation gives CASSSRLGNEQFF.

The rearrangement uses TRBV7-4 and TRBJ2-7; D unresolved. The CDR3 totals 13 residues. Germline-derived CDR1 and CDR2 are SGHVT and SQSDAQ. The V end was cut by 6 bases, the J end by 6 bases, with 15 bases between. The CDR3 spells CASRLPGYGEQYF. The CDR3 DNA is TGTGCCAGCAGGTTACCTGGCTACGGCGAGCAGTACTTC.

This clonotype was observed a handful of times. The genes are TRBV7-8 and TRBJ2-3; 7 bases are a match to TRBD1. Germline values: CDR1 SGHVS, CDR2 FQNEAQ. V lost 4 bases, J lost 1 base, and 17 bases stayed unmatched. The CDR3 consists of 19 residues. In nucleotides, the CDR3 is TGTGCCAGCAGCTCCCAAATCCGGGACAGAGAACATGGCACAGATACGCAGTATTTT. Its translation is CASSSQIRDREHGTDTQYF.

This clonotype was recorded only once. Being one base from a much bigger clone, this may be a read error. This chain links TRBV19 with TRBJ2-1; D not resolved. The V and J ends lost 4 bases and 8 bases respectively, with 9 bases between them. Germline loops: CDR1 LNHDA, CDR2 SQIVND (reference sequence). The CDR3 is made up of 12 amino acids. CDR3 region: CASSSRLHEQFF. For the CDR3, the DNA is TGTGCCAGTAGTAGTAGACTCCATGAGCAGTTCTTC.

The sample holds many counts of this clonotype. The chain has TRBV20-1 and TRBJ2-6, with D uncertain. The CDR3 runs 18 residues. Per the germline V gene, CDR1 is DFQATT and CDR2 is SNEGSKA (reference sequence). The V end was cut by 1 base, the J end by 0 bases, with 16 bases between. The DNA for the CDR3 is TGCAGTGCTAGAGGAAACCCCGAACTAACCTCTGGGGCCAACGTCCTGACTTTC. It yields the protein CSARGNPELTSGANVLTF.

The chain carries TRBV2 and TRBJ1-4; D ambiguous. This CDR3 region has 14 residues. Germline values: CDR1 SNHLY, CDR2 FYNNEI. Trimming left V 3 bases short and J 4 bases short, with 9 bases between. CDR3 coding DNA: TGTGCCAGCAGTGACGTCCGGTATAATGAAAAACTGTTTTTT. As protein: CASSDVRYNEKLFF. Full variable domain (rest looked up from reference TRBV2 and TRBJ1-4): EPEVTQTPSHQVTQMGQEVILRCVPISNHLYFYWYRQILGQKVEFLVSFYNNEISEKSEIFDDQFSVERPDGSNFTLKIRSTKLEDSAMYFCASSDVRYNEKLFFGSGTQLSVL.

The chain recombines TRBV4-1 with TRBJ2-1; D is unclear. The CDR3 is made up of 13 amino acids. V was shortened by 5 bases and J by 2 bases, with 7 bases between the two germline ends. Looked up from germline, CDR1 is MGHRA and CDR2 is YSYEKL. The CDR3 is CASSGLPYNEQFF. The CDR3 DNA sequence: TGCGCCAGCAGCGGGCTTCCCTACAATGAGCAGTTCTTC.

CDR3 nucleotides: TGTGCCAGCAGCTTCGGATCGGATATGAACACTGAAGCTTTCTTT. Its protein is CASSFGSDMNTEAFF. The chain employs TRBV5-6 and TRBJ1-1; D not resolved. The germline V gene has CDR1 SGHDT and CDR2 YYEEEE. There are 15 residues in the CDR3. V was trimmed by 2 bases and J by 0 bases, leaving 11 bases between them.

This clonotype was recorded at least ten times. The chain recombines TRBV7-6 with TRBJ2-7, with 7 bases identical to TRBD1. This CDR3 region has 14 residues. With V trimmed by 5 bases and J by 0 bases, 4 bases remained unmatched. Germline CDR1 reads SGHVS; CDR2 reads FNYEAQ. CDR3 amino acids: CASSVGGASYEQYF. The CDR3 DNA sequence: TGTGCCAGCAGCGTAGGGGGCGCCTCCTACGAGCAGTACTTC. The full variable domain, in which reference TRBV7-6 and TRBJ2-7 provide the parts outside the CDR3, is GAGVSQSPRYKVTKRGQDVALRCDPISGHVSLYWYRQALGQGPEFLTYFNYEAQQDKSGLPNDRFSAERPEGSISTLTIQRTEQRDSAMYRCASSVGGASYEQYFGPGTRLTVT.

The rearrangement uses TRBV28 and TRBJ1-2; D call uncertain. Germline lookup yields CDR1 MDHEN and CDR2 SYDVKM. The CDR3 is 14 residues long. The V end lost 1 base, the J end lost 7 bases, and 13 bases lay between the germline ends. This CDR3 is CASSLLAVEIGYTF. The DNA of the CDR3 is TGTGCCAGCAGTTTATTGGCAGTCGAGATTGGCTACACCTTC.

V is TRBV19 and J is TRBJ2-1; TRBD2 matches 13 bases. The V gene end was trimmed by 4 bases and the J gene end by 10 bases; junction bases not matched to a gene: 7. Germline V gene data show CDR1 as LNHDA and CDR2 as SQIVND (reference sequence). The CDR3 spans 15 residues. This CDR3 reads CASSTGLAGAGEQFF. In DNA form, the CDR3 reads TGTGCCAGTAGTACTGGACTAGCGGGGGCGGGGGAGCAGTTCTTC.

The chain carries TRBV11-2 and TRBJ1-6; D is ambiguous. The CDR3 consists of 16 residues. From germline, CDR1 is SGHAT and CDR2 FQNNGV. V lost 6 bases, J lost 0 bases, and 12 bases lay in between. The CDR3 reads CASSGEESSYNSPLHF. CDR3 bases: TGTGCCAGCAGTGGGGAGGAGAGCTCCTATAATTCACCCCTCCACTTT.

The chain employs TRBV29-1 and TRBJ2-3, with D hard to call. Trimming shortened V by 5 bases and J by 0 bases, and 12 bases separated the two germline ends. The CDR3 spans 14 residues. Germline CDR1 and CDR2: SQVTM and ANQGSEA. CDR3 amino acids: CSVLALPSTDTQYF. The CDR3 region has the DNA TGCAGCGTTCTCGCGCTACCTAGCACAGATACGCAGTATTTT.

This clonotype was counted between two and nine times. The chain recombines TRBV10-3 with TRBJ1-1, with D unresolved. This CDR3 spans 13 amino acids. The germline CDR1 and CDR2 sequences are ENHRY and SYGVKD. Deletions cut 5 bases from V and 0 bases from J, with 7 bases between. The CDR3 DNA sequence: TGTGCCATCAGTCCGGGATTGAACACTGAAGCTTTCTTT. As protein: CAISPGLNTEAFF.

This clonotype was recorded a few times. The chain's CDR3 is CASSLKFTGFSSYNEQFF. For the CDR3, the DNA is TGTGCCAGCAGCTTGAAGTTTACGGGGTTCAGCTCCTACAATGAGCAGTTCTTC. The chain is built from TRBV5-6 and TRBJ2-1, with a tentative D call TRBD2 (5 bases). Germline CDR1 SGHDT, CDR2 YYEEEE. The CDR3 extends over 18 amino acids. The V gene lost 1 base and the J gene lost 0 bases, with 17 bases spanning the gap.

CDR3 protein: CASSAQGDDTGELFF. The CDR3 DNA reads as TGTGCCAGCAGTGCACAGGGTGATGACACCGGGGAGCTGTTTTTT. V gene TRBV6-1 combines with J gene TRBJ2-2, with D perhaps TRBD1 (6 bases). V was shortened by 4 bases and J by 3 bases, with 12 bases between the two germline ends. The CDR3 sequence is 15 residues long. CDR1 MNHNS and CDR2 SASEGT come from the germline V gene.

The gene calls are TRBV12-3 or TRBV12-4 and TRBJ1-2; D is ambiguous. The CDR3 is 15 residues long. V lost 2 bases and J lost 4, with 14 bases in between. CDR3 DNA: TGTGCCAGCAGTTTAAATCCAGGAGGTCCCTATGGCTACACCTTC. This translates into CASSLNPGGPYGYTF.

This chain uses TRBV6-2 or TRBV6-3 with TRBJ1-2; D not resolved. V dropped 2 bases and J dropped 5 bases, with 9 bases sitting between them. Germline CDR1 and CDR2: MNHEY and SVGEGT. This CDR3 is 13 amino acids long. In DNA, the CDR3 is TGTGCCAGCAGTTACGATACCGGATATGGCTACACCTTC. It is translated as CASSYDTGYGYTF.